One and the same sample provided the 30 T cell receptor beta chains below, sequenced in a study of T cells in Graves' hyperthyroidism and ophthalmopathy. Amplified regions were TCR beta CDR3 sequences from RNA transcripts. The study used the HTBI primer set for a first-round RT-PCR of the TCR CDR3. TCRdb used MiXCR to reprocess the multiplex PCR reads, holding one entry per CDR3 protein. The table shows 30,000 to 40,000 distinct CDR3 sequences, with 52% occurring only once. Sequencing used blood. The receptors derive from a man aged 40-49 years with Graves' ophthalmopathy.

Details on this clonotype: One junction end disagrees with the germline gene, perhaps due to a read error. J is TRBJ2-1 and V is TRBV5-1; 7 bases are a match to TRBD2. This CDR3 has 13 residues. CDR1 is SGHRS and CDR2 is YFSETQ in the germline V gene. CDR3 loop: CASSGTTRGEQLF. CDR3 DNA sequence: TGCGCTAGCAGTGGGACTACTCGCGGGGAGCAGCTCTTC.

Ten or more counts support this clonotype. V is TRBV20-1 and J is TRBJ2-4, with D perhaps matching TRBD2 (6 bases). V lost 5 bases, J lost 2 bases, and 16 bases lay in between. Germline V gives CDR1 DFQATT, CDR2 SNEGSKA (reference sequence). This CDR3 has 15 residues. The CDR3, as DNA: TGCAGTGCTCAACGGGACTCAGGGCCCAAAAACATTCAGTACTTC. Translating it yields CSAQRDSGPKNIQYF.

This clonotype showed up many times. The genes are TRBV11-1 and TRBJ2-7; D is uncertain. This CDR3 is 14 amino acids long. V was shortened by 4 bases and J by 3 bases, with 13 bases between the two germline ends. Germline loops: CDR1 SGHAT, CDR2 FQDESV (reference sequence). The CDR3 DNA sequence: TGTGCCAGCAGCTCGGATCGGACCCACTACGAGCAGTACTTC. It specifies CASSSDRTHYEQYF.

The chain is built from TRBV7-2 and TRBJ2-5, with D uncertain. Trimming stripped 2 bases from V and 0 bases from J, with 7 bases between. Germline V gene lookup returns CDR1 SGHTA and CDR2 FQGNSA. The CDR3 totals 14 residues. CDR3: CASSLSTYQETQYF. The CDR3 DNA reads TGTGCCAGCAGCTTAAGCACGTACCAAGAGACCCAGTACTTC.

This clonotype is termed medium-sized. The V call is TRBV20-1, the J call TRBJ2-3, with D maybe TRBD1 (6 bases). Germline V gene sequence: CDR1 DFQATT, CDR2 SNEGSKA (reference sequence). V was trimmed by 0 bases and J by 11 bases, leaving 6 bases between them. The CDR3 runs to 10 residues. The CDR3 DNA reads TGCAGTGCTAGAGAGACAGGGCAGTATTTT. Amino acid sequence: CSARETGQYF.

This clonotype was seen at least ten times. This sequence joins TRBV9 and TRBJ1-6; D is perhaps TRBD1 (6 bases). V lost 4 bases and J lost 5, with 13 bases in between. Germline V CDR1 and CDR2: SGDLS, YYNGEE. The CDR3 sequence is 15 residues long. Here the CDR3 reads CASSSRQDHNSPLHF. The CDR3 bases are TGTGCCAGCAGCTCCCGACAGGATCATAATTCACCCCTCCACTTT. The whole variable domain, remainder taken from reference TRBV9 and TRBJ1-6, is DSGVTQTPKHLITATGQRVTLRCSPRSGDLSVYWYQQSLDQGLQFLIQYYNGEERAKGNILERFSAQQFPDLHSELNLSSLELGDSALYFCASSSRQDHNSPLHFGNGTRLTVT.

The chain recombines TRBV7-2 with TRBJ1-5, with no clear D. The V end was cut by 3 bases, the J end by 7 bases, with 10 bases between. CDR3 length equals 13 residues. CDR1 and CDR2 (germline): SGHTA, FQGNSA. Here the CDR3 DNA reads TGTGCCAGCAGCTTTGCGGTCACGCAGCCCCAGCATTTT. This sequence encodes CASSFAVTQPQHF.

This clonotype came up a few times. V is TRBV24-1 and J is TRBJ2-1, with D hard to call. From germline, CDR1 is KGHDR and CDR2 SFDVKD. The CDR3 loop spans 12 amino acids. With 3 bases removed from V and 7 bases from J, the gap between germline ends came to 6 bases. CDR3 DNA: TGTGCCACCAGTGATGTTGTGAATGAGCAGTTCTTC. This gives the protein CATSDVVNEQFF.

The table lists this clonotype with many counts. The chain couples TRBV19 to TRBJ2-1, with TRBD1 as a possible D gene (8 bases). Germline assignment: CDR1 LNHDA and CDR2 SQIVND (reference sequence). V shed 2 bases and J shed 5 bases, with 19 bases lying between them. The CDR3 is 17 amino acids. The CDR3 loop reads CASSIRGGTGLHNEQFF. As DNA, the CDR3 is TGTGCCAGTAGTATAAGGGGAGGGACAGGCCTGCACAATGAGCAGTTCTTC.

This chain connects TRBV7-9 to TRBJ2-3; TRBD2 agrees at 13 bases. The V gene's germline CDR1 is SEHNR and CDR2 FQNEAQ (reference sequence). V lost 4 bases to trimming and J lost 3 bases; unmatched junction nucleotides: 4. This CDR3 is built from 16 residues. CDR3 DNA sequence: TGTGCCAGCAGCTCTCGGACTAGCGGGGGAACAGATACGCAGTATTTT. Protein product: CASSSRTSGGTDTQYF.

J is TRBJ2-7 and V is TRBV10-3, with 9 bases fitting TRBD1. This CDR3 has 15 residues. J lost 6 bases, V lost 4 bases, and 10 bases had no gene match. CDR1 is ENHRY and CDR2 is SYGVKD in the germline V gene. CDR3 residues: CAISGDRAVRCEQYF. The CDR3 nucleotides read TGTGCCATCAGTGGGGACAGGGCGGTTCGGTGCGAGCAGTACTTC.

This clonotype was seen only once. The rearrangement joins TRBV2 to TRBJ1-4, with TRBD1 matching 8 bases. The CDR3 has 14 residues. With 4 bases clipped from V and 8 bases from J, the junction kept 6 bases outside the gene matches. Germline CDR1 reads SNHLY; CDR2 reads FYNNEI. The CDR3: CASSVSGGREKLFF. The DNA for the CDR3 is TGTGCCAGCAGTGTTTCAGGGGGCAGAGAAAAACTGTTTTTT.

There are many counts of this clonotype. The genes are TRBV12-3 or TRBV12-4 and TRBJ2-7, with a weak D call TRBD2 (5 bases). The V end lost 6 bases, the J end lost 1 base, and 10 bases lay between the germline ends. The CDR3 is 13 residues long. The CDR3 spells CASRHSGSYEQYF. Here the CDR3 DNA reads TGTGCCAGCAGACATTCGGGGTCCTACGAGCAGTACTTC.

This clonotype came up a few times. This rearrangement joins TRBV20-1 to TRBJ2-3, with D maybe TRBD2 (6 bases). This CDR3 contains 15 residues. Trimming stripped 3 bases from V and 11 bases from J, with 24 bases between. Germline CDR1 is DFQATT and CDR2 is SNEGSKA (reference sequence). CDR3 residues: CSARQTGTGYNEQYF. DNA for the CDR3: TGCAGTGCTAGGCAGACCGGGACTGGGTACAATGAGCAGTATTTT.

This clonotype was seen repeatedly, ten times or more. This chain connects TRBV20-1 to TRBJ2-7; D is possibly TRBD1 (6 bases). Between the trimmed V and J ends, which lost 4 bases and 5 bases, there was a span of 15 bases. The germline CDR1 and CDR2 sequences are DFQATT and SNEGSKA (reference sequence). The CDR3 consists of 13 residues. The DNA for the CDR3 is TGCAGTGCTAAGGGACATAAACAGAACGAGCAGTACTTC. Protein sequence: CSAKGHKQNEQYF.

The V gene is TRBV4-1, the J gene TRBJ2-5, with D perhaps being TRBD1 or TRBD2 (5 bases each). CDR3 length: 13 amino acids. Germline assignment: CDR1 MGHRA and CDR2 YSYEKL. Trimming stripped 4 bases from V and 9 bases from J, with 15 bases between. CDR3 sequence reads: CASSPQEDQPQYF. CDR3 sequence (DNA): TGCGCCAGCAGCCCACAGGAGGATCAGCCCCAGTACTTC.

This clonotype is labeled medium-sized. This chain uses TRBV7-2 with TRBJ2-7, with D perhaps matching TRBD1 (6 bases). The CDR3 has 14 residues. CDR1 is SGHTA and CDR2 is FQGNSA in the germline V gene. V was pared by 4 bases and J by 4 bases, with 14 bases between. The CDR3 is CASSYDRRSYEQYF. The CDR3 nucleotides are TGTGCCAGCAGCTACGACAGGAGGTCGTACGAGCAGTACTTC.

This clonotype was observed at least ten times. The rearrangement links TRBV27 to TRBJ1-5, with TRBD1 matching over 9 bases. The J segment lost 0 bases and the V segment lost 3 bases, leaving 3 bases of the junction unmatched. CDR3 size: 16 residues. Germline V gives CDR1 MNHEY, CDR2 SMNVEV (reference sequence). CDR3 residues: CASSLGTGNSNQPQHF. CDR3 nucleotides: TGTGCCAGCAGTTTGGGGACAGGGAATAGCAATCAGCCCCAGCATTTT.

The sample holds many counts of this clonotype. The rearrangement links TRBV7-6 to TRBJ1-3; the match to TRBD1 covers 9 bases. V was pared by 5 bases and J by 0 bases, with 11 bases of the junction left unmatched. Germline CDR1 SGHVS, CDR2 FNYEAQ. This CDR3 has 18 residues. For the CDR3, the DNA is TGTGCCAGCAGCCCCAGGGGACAGGGCCCCTTCTCTGGAAACACCATATATTTT. This sequence encodes CASSPRGQGPFSGNTIYF.

This clonotype was seen at least ten times. The V and J genes are TRBV2 and TRBJ2-2, with 7 bases matching TRBD2. The CDR3 runs to 14 residues. Germline CDR1 and CDR2: SNHLY and FYNNEI. With 2 bases clipped from V and 6 bases from J, the junction kept 3 bases outside the gene matches. CDR3 nucleotides: TGTGCCAGCAGTGAATTGCGGGGGTCCGGGGAGCTGTTTTTT. The encoded protein is CASSELRGSGELFF. The whole variable domain, remainder taken from reference TRBV2 and TRBJ2-2, is EPEVTQTPSHQVTQMGQEVILRCVPISNHLYFYWYRQILGQKVEFLVSFYNNEISEKSEIFDDQFSVERPDGSNFTLKIRSTKLEDSAMYFCASSELRGSGELFFGEGSRLTVL.

About this clonotype: One junction end does not reproduce the germline sequence, and a read error may be involved. The chain carries TRBV6-5 and TRBJ1-6; 8 positions match TRBD1. Germline loops: CDR1 MNHEY, CDR2 SVGAGI. The CDR3 has 15 amino acids. The CDR3 DNA follows: TGTGCCAGCAGAAAGGGGGGCAGGGGGCAAGTTCGCCGAAGCTTT. Residues: CASRKGGRGQVRRSF.

The CDR3 DNA reads as TGTGCCAGCAGCGTGGGGGACACTGAAGCTTTCTTT. Protein product: CASSVGDTEAFF. The chain links TRBV9 to TRBJ1-1, with a tentative D call TRBD1 (5 bases). This CDR3 has 12 residues. CDR1 and CDR2 from the germline V gene are SGDLS and YYNGEE. V was clipped by 2 bases and J by 3 bases, with 5 bases between them.

The rearrangement links TRBV9 to TRBJ2-1; unclear D gene. The germline V gene has CDR1 SGDLS and CDR2 YYNGEE. There are 12 residues in the CDR3. The ends were cut back, 4 bases at V and 10 bases at J, with 12 bases in the middle. The CDR3 nucleotides read TGTGCCAGCAGCACAACCGGAGTCGAGCAGTTCTTC. This gives the protein CASSTTGVEQFF.

The rearrangement links TRBV25-1 to TRBJ2-5; 7 nucleotides line up with TRBD1. The CDR3 totals 14 residues. CDR1 is MGHDK, CDR2 SYGVNS, per germline. V lost 2 bases and J lost 2; bases outside the gene matches: 2. Here the CDR3 DNA reads TGTGCCAGCAGTGAACAGGGGGAACAAGAGACCCAGTACTTC. Translating gives CASSEQGEQETQYF.

V is TRBV5-6 and J is TRBJ2-5; D is undetermined. CDR3 length: 14 residues. In germline, CDR1 is SGHDT, CDR2 YYEEEE. The V end lost 4 bases, the J end lost 2 bases, and 12 bases lay between the germline ends. In DNA form, the CDR3 reads TGTGCCAGCAGCCTCCTAGACGGTCAAGAGACCCAGTACTTC. Encoded protein: CASSLLDGQETQYF.

This clonotype was seen more than once but under ten times. The chain employs TRBV10-1 and TRBJ2-1; a weak D match, TRBD2 (6 bases). There are 15 residues in the CDR3. CDR1 and CDR2 (germline): WNHNN, SYGVQD (reference sequence). V was cut by 10 bases and J by 2 bases, with 18 bases left in between. Here the CDR3 DNA reads TGCGCCACCGAGTCGAGCGGGCGGACCTACAATGAGCAGTTCTTC. Its protein is CATESSGRTYNEQFF.

The V call is TRBV5-1, the J call TRBJ2-1; D is possibly TRBD1 (5 bases). The CDR3 contains 14 residues. The V gene lost 0 bases and the J gene lost 6 bases, with 10 bases spanning the gap. The germline CDR1 and CDR2 sequences are SGHRS and YFSETQ. CDR3 sequence: CASSLEDGANEQFF. The CDR3 region has the DNA TGCGCCAGCAGCTTGGAAGATGGGGCCAATGAGCAGTTCTTC. The whole variable domain, remainder taken from reference TRBV5-1 and TRBJ2-1, is KAGVTQTPRYLIKTRGQQVTLSCSPISGHRSVSWYQQTPGQGLQFLFEYFSETQRNKGNFPGRFSGRQFSNSRSEMNVSTLELGDSALYLCASSLEDGANEQFFGPGTRLTVL.

This clonotype was observed at least ten times. In DNA form, the CDR3 reads TGCAGTGCTAGAGTTAGCGGGGGTCTCTACAATGAGCAGTTCTTC. Protein product: CSARVSGGLYNEQFF. The chain couples TRBV20-1 to TRBJ2-1; 9 bases fit TRBD2. The CDR3 extends over 15 amino acids. J lost 3 bases, V lost 1 base, and 4 bases had no gene match. Germline V lookup: CDR1 DFQATT, CDR2 SNEGSKA (reference sequence).

Only one count was recorded for this clonotype. A junction end diverges from the germline sequence, so it may reflect a read error. The rearrangement joins TRBV20-1 to TRBJ2-1, with D possibly matching TRBD2 (6 bases). This CDR3 is 12 amino acids long. Germline CDR1 is DFQATT and CDR2 is SNEGSKA (reference sequence). CDR3 loop: CSAGGKGNQQFF. CDR3 in DNA: TGCAGTGCCGGGGGTAAGGGCAATCAGCAGTTCTTC.

This clonotype was counted a few times. The gene calls are TRBV10-1 and TRBJ2-3; D remains ambiguous. The CDR3 runs to 12 residues. V shed 3 bases and J shed 6 bases, with 7 bases lying between them. CDR1 and CDR2 from the germline V gene are WNHNN and SYGVQD (reference sequence). The CDR3 loop reads CASSDKEDTQYF. The DNA for the CDR3 is TGCGCCAGCAGTGATAAGGAGGATACGCAGTATTTT.